Following are 15 T cell receptor beta chains from one sample sequenced in a study of shared clonotypes between healthy human individuals. Sequencing was performed with immunoSEQ multiplex PCR; in TCRdb, only in-frame clones are kept and a portion is missing. In the table there are 640,000 or so clones, 60% to 80% of which are singletons. Material: memory CD4+ T cells sorted from blood. The subset is: CD45RA-negative fraction. The receptors originated from a woman aged 30 to 39 in good health.

The chain couples TRBV6-1 to TRBJ1-5; D remains ambiguous. The germline CDR1 and CDR2 sequences are MNHNS and SASEGT. This CDR3 is built from 15 residues. Trimming took off 7 bases at V and 2 bases at J, with 15 bases between the two ends. The CDR3 reads CASIFSVGGNQPQHF. The CDR3 coding sequence is TGTGCCAGCATATTTAGTGTTGGGGGCAATCAGCCCCAGCATTTT.

In nucleotides, the CDR3 is TGTGCCAGCTCAGCGACACTTAATGAAAAACTGTTTTTT. Protein: CASSATLNEKLFF. This rearrangement joins TRBV18 to TRBJ1-4; the D is unclear. This CDR3 has 13 amino acids. V lost 5 bases and J lost 4, with 8 bases in between. Germline values: CDR1 KGHSH, CDR2 LQKENI. The full variable domain, its missing parts supplied by reference TRBV18 and TRBJ1-4, is NAGVMQNPRHLVRRRGQEARLRCSPMKGHSHVYWYRQLPEEGLKFMVYLQKENIIDESGMPKERFSAEFPKEGPSILRIQQVVRGDSAAYFCASSATLNEKLFFGSGTQLSVL.

This sequence joins TRBV4-2 and TRBJ2-1; the match to TRBD2 covers 7 bases. CDR1 and CDR2 from the germline V gene are LGHNA and YNFKEQ. V shed 3 bases and J 5 bases; nucleotides not matched to a gene: 7. This CDR3 comprises 15 residues. This CDR3 reads CASSQGIAGHNEQFF. In DNA, the CDR3 is TGTGCCAGCAGCCAGGGGATAGCGGGTCACAATGAGCAGTTCTTC.

V usage is TRBV27 and J usage is TRBJ2-7; D is unclear. There are 15 residues in the CDR3. Between the trimmed V and J ends, which lost 6 bases and 2 bases, there was a span of 17 bases. CDR1 is MNHEY, CDR2 SMNVEV, per germline (reference sequence). The CDR3 DNA reads as TGTGCCAGCAGGGACGGGCCCGCCCCCACCTACGAGCAGTACTTC. Amino acid sequence: CASRDGPAPTYEQYF.

The chain uses TRBV5-1 and TRBJ2-5; TRBD2 matches at 11 bases. The germline gives CDR1 SGHRS, CDR2 YFSETQ. This CDR3 contains 16 residues. V was clipped by 3 bases and J by 3 bases; unmatched bases: 7. CDR3 sequence: CASSSLLTSGEETQYF. The CDR3 bases are TGCGCCAGCAGCTCCTTGTTGACTAGCGGGGAAGAGACCCAGTACTTC. The full variable domain, rest sourced from reference TRBV5-1 and TRBJ2-5, is KAGVTQTPRYLIKTRGQQVTLSCSPISGHRSVSWYQQTPGQGLQFLFEYFSETQRNKGNFPGRFSGRQFSNSRSEMNVSTLELGDSALYLCASSSLLTSGEETQYFGPGTRLLVL.

This clone appeared a few times. V gene TRBV5-1 combines with J gene TRBJ2-1; 8 bases are a match to TRBD2. CDR1 is SGHRS and CDR2 is YFSETQ in the germline V gene. J lost 3 bases, V lost 3 bases, and 8 bases had no gene match. This CDR3 has 16 amino acids. Here the CDR3 DNA reads TGCGCCAGCAGCTGGAGCGGGAGTGGATACTACAATGAGCAGTTCTTC. Translated: CASSWSGSGYYNEQFF. The full variable domain, its missing parts supplied by reference TRBV5-1 and TRBJ2-1, is KAGVTQTPRYLIKTRGQQVTLSCSPISGHRSVSWYQQTPGQGLQFLFEYFSETQRNKGNFPGRFSGRQFSNSRSEMNVSTLELGDSALYLCASSWSGSGYYNEQFFGPGTRLTVL.

The J gene is TRBJ2-7, the V gene TRBV7-2; TRBD2 is a possible D gene (5 bases). V was trimmed by 5 bases and J by 3 bases, leaving 11 bases between them. This CDR3 is 13 amino acids long. Germline CDR1 reads SGHTA; CDR2 reads FQGNSA. CDR3 in DNA: TGTGCCAGCAGCCCGCTAAGCGGCTACGAGCAGTACTTC. As protein: CASSPLSGYEQYF.

The genes are TRBV28 and TRBJ2-5; 16 bases are a match to TRBD2. With the DNA end fitting TRBJ2-7 better, the J assignment may be wrong. This CDR3 comprises 18 residues. Germline V gives CDR1 MDHEN, CDR2 SYDVKM. The CDR3 region is CASSLFGTSGRATYEQYF. The CDR3 bases are TGTGCCAGCAGCCTTTTCGGGACTAGCGGGAGGGCCACCTACGAGCAGTACTTC.

The genes are TRBV5-4 and TRBJ2-2; 14 nucleotides agree with TRBD2. Germline V gene data show CDR1 as SGHNT and CDR2 as YYREEE (reference sequence). This CDR3 spans 16 amino acids. V shed 4 bases and J 8 bases; nucleotides not matched to a gene: 7. In nucleotides, the CDR3 is TGTGCCAGCAGCCGAGGGACTAGCGGGAGAGGGGGGGAGCTGTTTTTT. Its translation: CASSRGTSGRGGELFF.

A remark on this clone: Other DNA sequences in the sample encode the same CDR3. The rearrangement uses TRBV18 and TRBJ2-1, with D maybe TRBD2 (5 bases). CDR1 is KGHSH and CDR2 is LQKENI in the germline V gene. This CDR3 spans 14 amino acids. Trimming pared 2 bases from V and 5 bases from J, leaving 10 bases between. In DNA form, the CDR3 reads TGTGCCAGCTCACCAACGGCCGGGGACAATGAGCAGTTCTTC. It is translated as CASSPTAGDNEQFF. The full variable domain, rest sourced from reference TRBV18 and TRBJ2-1, is NAGVMQNPRHLVRRRGQEARLRCSPMKGHSHVYWYRQLPEEGLKFMVYLQKENIIDESGMPKERFSAEFPKEGPSILRIQQVVRGDSAAYFCASSPTAGDNEQFFGPGTRLTVL.

The J gene is TRBJ1-1, the V gene TRBV28; D not certain. V lost 8 bases and J 10 bases, leaving 20 bases between the germline ends. In germline, CDR1 is MDHEN, CDR2 SYDVKM. This CDR3 has 13 residues. In nucleotides, the CDR3 is TGTGCCAGCTTAGGGCAGGCGGCGAGAGGAGCTTTCTTT. This sequence encodes CASLGQAARGAFF.

The CDR3 loop is CASSSNNWNREAFF. For the CDR3, the DNA is TGTGCCAGCAGTTCTAATAACTGGAATAGGGAAGCTTTCTTT. The J gene is TRBJ1-1, the V gene TRBV28; D gene unclear. Trimming took off 4 bases at V and 8 bases at J, with 17 bases between the two ends. This CDR3 spans 14 amino acids. The germline V gene encodes CDR1 MDHEN and CDR2 SYDVKM.

The rearrangement joins TRBV2 to TRBJ2-7, with D hard to call. The CDR3 has 15 residues. CDR1 and CDR2 (germline): SNHLY, FYNNEI. The V gene lost 4 bases and the J gene lost 3 bases, with 16 bases spanning the gap. CDR3 region: CASSGLSRGSYEQYF. For the CDR3, the DNA is TGTGCCAGCAGTGGCCTCTCCCGCGGAAGCTACGAGCAGTACTTC.

The chain uses TRBV18 and TRBJ2-5, with D tentatively TRBD1 or TRBD2 (5 bases each). The V and J ends lost 4 bases and 5 bases respectively, with 11 bases between them. The CDR3 is 13 residues long. Germline V gene sequence: CDR1 KGHSH, CDR2 LQKENI. CDR3 nucleotides: TGTGCCAGCTCACTTCAGGGACGCGAGACCCAGTACTTC. This codes for CASSLQGRETQYF.

The chain joins TRBV7-8 to TRBJ2-7, with a tentative D call TRBD2 (5 bases). V dropped 1 base and J dropped 8 bases, with 18 bases sitting between them. The CDR3 consists of 15 residues. CDR1 SGHVS and CDR2 FQNEAQ come from the germline V gene. Here the CDR3 reads CASSLDLRRFIKQYF. For the CDR3, the DNA is TGTGCCAGCAGCTTAGACTTGCGGAGGTTCATTAAGCAGTACTTC.